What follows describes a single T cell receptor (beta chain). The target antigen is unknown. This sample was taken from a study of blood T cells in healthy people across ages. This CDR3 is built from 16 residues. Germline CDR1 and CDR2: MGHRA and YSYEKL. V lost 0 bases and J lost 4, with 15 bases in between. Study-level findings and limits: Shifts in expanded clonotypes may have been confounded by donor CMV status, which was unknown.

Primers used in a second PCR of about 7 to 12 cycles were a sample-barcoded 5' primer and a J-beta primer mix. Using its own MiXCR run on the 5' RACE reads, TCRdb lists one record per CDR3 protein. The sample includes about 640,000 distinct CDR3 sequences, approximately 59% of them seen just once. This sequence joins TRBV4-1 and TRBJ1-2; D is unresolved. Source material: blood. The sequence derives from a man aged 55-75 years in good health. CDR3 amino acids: CASSQDPGVPSYGYTF. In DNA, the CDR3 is TGCGCCAGCAGCCAAGATCCCGGGGTCCCATCCTATGGCTACACCTTC.